The source of this TCR beta chain is a study of T cell responses to AZD1222 COVID-19 vaccine. V was shortened by 0 bases and J by 2 bases, with 5 bases between the two germline ends. The length of the CDR3 is 13 residues. Germline lookup yields CDR1 ENHRY and CDR2 SYGVKD. Assay used: immunoSEQ multiplex PCR; TCRdb lists only in-frame clones, some missing. The sample carries 90,000 to 120,000 clones, 70% to 90% recorded once. This clone was detected only a few times. This clonotype was obtained from an adult who received the AZD1222 COVID-19 vaccine. The material sequenced was peripheral blood, taken 28 days after the second AZD1222 dose. This sequence joins TRBV10-3 and TRBJ2-7; the D is unclear. The CDR3 DNA is TGTGCCATCAGTGAGTCGAACACCTACGAGCAGTACTTC. This encodes CAISESNTYEQYF.